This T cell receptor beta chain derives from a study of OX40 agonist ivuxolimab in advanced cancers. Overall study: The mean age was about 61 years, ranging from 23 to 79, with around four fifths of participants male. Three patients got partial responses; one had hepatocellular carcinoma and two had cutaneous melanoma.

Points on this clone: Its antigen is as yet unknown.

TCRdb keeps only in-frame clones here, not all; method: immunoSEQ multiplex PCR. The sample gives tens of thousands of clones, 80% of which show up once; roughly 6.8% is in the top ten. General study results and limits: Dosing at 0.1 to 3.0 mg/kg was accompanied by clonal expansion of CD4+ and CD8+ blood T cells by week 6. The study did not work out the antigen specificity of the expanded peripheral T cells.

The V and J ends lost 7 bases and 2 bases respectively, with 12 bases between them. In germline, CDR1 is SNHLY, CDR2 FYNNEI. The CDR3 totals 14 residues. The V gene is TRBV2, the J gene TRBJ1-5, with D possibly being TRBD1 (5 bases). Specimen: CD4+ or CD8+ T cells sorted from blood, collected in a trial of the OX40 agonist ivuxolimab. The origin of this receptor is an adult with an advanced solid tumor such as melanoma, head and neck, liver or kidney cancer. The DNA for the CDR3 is TGTGCCAGCAAAAGGGACGGTCGCAATCAGCCCCAGCATTTT. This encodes CASKRDGRNQPQHF. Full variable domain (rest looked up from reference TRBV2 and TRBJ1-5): EPEVTQTPSHQVTQMGQEVILRCVPISNHLYFYWYRQILGQKVEFLVSFYNNEISEKSEIFDDQFSVERPDGSNFTLKIRSTKLEDSAMYFCASKRDGRNQPQHFGDGTRLSIL.